This T cell receptor beta chain is drawn from a study of T cells expressing NK-cell markers. For the study at large: TCR beta repertoires came from sorted CD3+CD56+NKG2C+, CD3+CD56+NKG2C- and CD3+CD56-NKG2C+ T cells.

Reanalyzing the 5' RACE reads, TCRdb keeps one entry per CDR3 protein, without DNA. In total, the table holds about 400,000 distinct CDR3 sequences. This CDR3 is 14 amino acids long. The germline V gene has CDR1 LGHDT and CDR2 YNNKEL (reference sequence). The chain is built from TRBV3-1 and TRBJ2-3; TCRdb returns TRBD2, unconfirmable since there is no DNA. The specimen sequenced was blood T cells: a sorted CD56 or NKG2C T cell subset, CD4+ or CD8+ T cells, or bulk PBMC T cells (not recorded which). The origin of this receptor is a woman aged 50 to 60 in good health. The CDR3 reads CASRREDVTDTQYF.